The 28 T cell receptor beta chains reported below all come from one sample, sequenced in a study of blood T cell repertoires in COVID-19. The repertoire was sequenced with immunoSEQ multiplex PCR; TCRdb's copy has only in-frame clones and lacks some. The sample contains about 160,000 clones, roughly 87% of which appear only once. Specimen: peripheral blood. The receptors come from an older woman with active or convalescent COVID-19.

The chain joins TRBV4-3 to TRBJ1-6, with D uncertain. In germline, CDR1 is LGHNA, CDR2 YSLEER. The CDR3 loop spans 15 amino acids. Trimming cost V 0 bases and J 13 bases, with 16 bases left between them. The CDR3 DNA reads as TGCGCCAGCAGCCAAGATCGGGGAGTTGGGGTTCCCCTCCACTTT. As protein: CASSQDRGVGVPLHF.

The genes are TRBV29-1 and TRBJ1-5; the D is unclear. CDR3 length: 17 residues. The V end lost 0 bases, the J end lost 0 bases, and 15 bases lay between the germline ends. Per the germline V gene, CDR1 is SQVTM and CDR2 is ANQGSEA. The CDR3 DNA follows: TGCAGCGTTGAAGATTGCAGGAGAGACTATAGCAATCAGCCCCAGCATTTT. Amino acid sequence: CSVEDCRRDYSNQPQHF.

The chain employs TRBV19 and TRBJ1-2; D is uncertain. The V end lost 4 bases, the J end lost 4 bases, and 13 bases lay between the germline ends. Germline V gene lookup returns CDR1 LNHDA and CDR2 SQIVND (reference sequence). This CDR3 region has 14 residues. The CDR3 spells CASSTGQPSYGYTF. In DNA, the CDR3 is TGTGCCAGTAGTACGGGTCAACCCAGCTATGGCTACACCTTC.

The chain is built from TRBV7-2 and TRBJ1-2; TRBD1 agrees at 7 bases. The CDR3 spans 14 residues. With V trimmed by 5 bases and J by 4 bases, 7 bases remained unmatched. CDR1 SGHTA and CDR2 FQGNSA come from the germline V gene. The CDR3 nucleotides are TGTGCCAGCAGCAGTCGACAGGGCAGCTATGGCTACACCTTC. This codes for CASSSRQGSYGYTF.

CDR3 DNA: TGCGCCAGCAGTGAGAACGGGGATAACACTGAAGCTTTCTTT. Amino acid sequence: CASSENGDNTEAFF. The chain combines TRBV10-2 with TRBJ1-1; D not resolved. Germline V gives CDR1 WSHSY, CDR2 SAAADI. V lost 2 bases and J lost 2, with 9 bases in between. CDR3 length: 14 residues.

This chain connects TRBV19 to TRBJ2-2; 14 positions match TRBD2. J was trimmed by 3 bases and V by 6 bases; bases with no gene match: 9. Germline values: CDR1 LNHDA, CDR2 SQIVND (reference sequence). This CDR3 has 18 residues. The CDR3 loop reads CASSQPGLAGAYTGELFF. The CDR3 DNA is TGTGCCAGTAGCCAACCGGGACTAGCGGGAGCCTACACCGGGGAGCTGTTTTTT.

The chain recombines TRBV5-4 with TRBJ1-2; 11 positions agree with TRBD1. V dropped 2 bases and J dropped 4; count of bases not matched to a gene: 1. CDR3 size: 14 residues. Germline CDR1 reads SGHNT; CDR2 reads YYREEE (reference sequence). This chain's CDR3 is CASSFGTGGYGYTF. The CDR3, as DNA: TGTGCCAGCAGCTTCGGGACAGGGGGCTATGGCTACACCTTC.

V usage is TRBV4-1 and J usage is TRBJ1-2; a weak D match, TRBD1 (6 bases). CDR1 is MGHRA and CDR2 is YSYEKL in the germline V gene. V lost 1 base to trimming and J lost 3 bases, with 15 bases between them. The CDR3 has 16 residues. The CDR3 nucleotides read TGCGCCAGCAGCCAAGGTTTGGCAGGGGCCCACTATGGCTACACCTTC. This gives the protein CASSQGLAGAHYGYTF.

A note on this clone: The sample holds other DNA sequences that translate to the same CDR3. The chain combines TRBV3-1 (or the pseudogene TRBV3-2) with TRBJ2-3; D is uncertain. Germline V gene sequence: CDR1 LGHDT, CDR2 YNNKEL (reference sequence). The V and J ends lost 4 bases and 0 bases respectively, with 5 bases between them. This CDR3 is 13 amino acids long. The CDR3 nucleotides are TGTGCCAGCAGCCCCCCAAGCACAGATACGCAGTATTTT. It specifies CASSPPSTDTQYF.

In its sample, this clone was seen a few times. The rearrangement uses TRBV25-1 and TRBJ1-2; maybe TRBD1 (5 bases). V shed 6 bases and J shed 8 bases, with 16 bases lying between them. The V gene's germline CDR1 is MGHDK and CDR2 SYGVNS. The CDR3 loop spans 13 amino acids. The CDR3 DNA reads TGTGCCAGCAGGAAGGAAGGGGCGAGAGGCTACACCTTC. Residues: CASRKEGARGYTF.

The rearrangement joins TRBV7-2 to TRBJ1-3; 7 bases are a match to TRBD1. There are 14 residues in the CDR3. V trimming: 2 bases; J trimming: 9 bases; junction bases outside the gene matches: 7. Germline V lookup: CDR1 SGHTA, CDR2 FQGNSA. The CDR3 reads CASSLRTQGGTIYF. For the CDR3, the DNA is TGTGCCAGCAGCTTAAGGACCCAGGGGGGCACCATATATTTT.

The chain couples TRBV6-5 to TRBJ2-3; 10 nucleotides match TRBD2. The germline V gene encodes CDR1 MNHEY and CDR2 SVGAGI. The CDR3 is 15 amino acids. V lost 1 base and J lost 3; bases outside the gene matches: 1. The CDR3 DNA reads TGTGCCAGCAGTTACTTAGCGGGGGGAACAGATACGCAGTATTTT. Protein product: CASSYLAGGTDTQYF.

The CDR3 DNA reads TGTGCCTGGAGTGTGGAGACAGACCCCTATGGCTACACCTTC. The encoded protein is CAWSVETDPYGYTF. The chain has TRBV30 and TRBJ1-2; a weak D match, TRBD1 (5 bases). The CDR3 spans 14 residues. Germline-derived CDR1 and CDR2 are GTSNPN and SVGIG (reference sequence). V lost 0 bases and J 4 bases, leaving 12 bases between the germline ends.

The chain uses TRBV6-4 and TRBJ1-6, with D perhaps matching TRBD1 (5 bases). V was pared by 2 bases and J by 6 bases, with 5 bases between. Per the germline V gene, CDR1 is MRHNA and CDR2 is SNTAGT. This CDR3 spans 13 amino acids. The CDR3 region is CASSDQGNSPLHF. In DNA form, the CDR3 reads TGTGCCAGCAGTGACCAGGGTAATTCACCCCTCCACTTT.

The chain combines TRBV5-4 with TRBJ2-1; D is perhaps TRBD2 (6 bases). The germline V gene encodes CDR1 SGHNT and CDR2 YYREEE (reference sequence). V gave up 4 bases and J gave up 11 bases, with 16 bases separating them. The CDR3 contains 13 residues. The CDR3, as DNA: TGTGCCAGCAGCGAAAGCCGGGACTCCAAGCAGTTCTTC. Protein sequence: CASSESRDSKQFF.

The rearrangement uses TRBV6-1 and TRBJ1-2; TRBD1 matches 8 bases. The CDR3 spans 14 residues. V lost 3 bases and J lost 8; bases outside the gene matches: 8. The germline CDR1 and CDR2 sequences are MNHNS and SASEGT. This chain's CDR3 is CASSEQTGATGYTF. The CDR3 nucleotides read TGTGCCAGCAGTGAGCAGACAGGGGCGACCGGCTACACCTTC.

This chain joins TRBV5-6 and TRBJ2-3; TRBD1 is a possible D gene (5 bases). Trimming pared 3 bases from V and 5 bases from J, leaving 10 bases between. The CDR3 length is 13 residues. Germline-derived CDR1 and CDR2 are SGHDT and YYEEEE. Here the CDR3 DNA reads TGTGCCAGCAGCTCACAGGTTGGAGATACGCAGTATTTT. This sequence encodes CASSSQVGDTQYF. Full variable domain (rest looked up from reference TRBV5-6 and TRBJ2-3): DAGVTQSPTHLIKTRGQQVTLRCSPKSGHDTVSWYQQALGQGPQFIFQYYEEEERQRGNFPDRFSGHQFPNYSSELNVNALLLGDSALYLCASSSQVGDTQYFGPGTRLTVL.

V gene TRBV6-2 or TRBV6-3 combines with J gene TRBJ1-5; D not certain. V was pared by 4 bases and J by 5 bases, with 12 bases between. CDR3 length equals 14 residues. Germline V gene lookup returns CDR1 MNHEY and CDR2 SVGEGT. The CDR3, as DNA: TGTGCCAGCAGTTGGATACCTCGGGATCAGCCCCAGCATTTT. Its protein is CASSWIPRDQPQHF.

The CDR3, as DNA: TGTGCCAGCTCACTAGGGTTGGACAGCAGAAAAAACATTCAGTACTTC. Amino acids: CASSLGLDSRKNIQYF. J is TRBJ2-4 and V is TRBV18; D may be TRBD1 (6 bases). The CDR3 runs to 16 residues. The V gene lost 4 bases and the J gene lost 4 bases, with 17 bases spanning the gap. Per the germline V gene, CDR1 is KGHSH and CDR2 is LQKENI.

The chain combines TRBV7-9 with TRBJ1-1; D is possibly TRBD1 (5 bases). CDR1 is SEHNR, CDR2 FQNEAQ, per germline (reference sequence). There are 15 residues in the CDR3. V gave up 4 bases and J gave up 5 bases, with 17 bases separating them. In DNA form, the CDR3 reads TGTGCCAGCAGCTCCAGGGCCCAGCAAGGAACTGAAGCTTTCTTT. It specifies CASSSRAQQGTEAFF.

V usage is TRBV29-1 and J usage is TRBJ1-1; no definite D call. Deletions cut 4 bases from V and 7 bases from J, with 13 bases between. There are 12 residues in the CDR3. CDR1 SQVTM and CDR2 ANQGSEA come from the germline V gene. The CDR3 DNA follows: TGCAGCGTTGGGAGGTCGGGGAGTGAAGCTTTCTTT. Its translation: CSVGRSGSEAFF.

With respect to this clone: Additional DNA sequences in this sample encode the identical CDR3. The chain links TRBV18 to TRBJ1-1; D gene ambiguous. Trimming took off 3 bases at V and 1 base at J, with 3 bases between the two ends. CDR1 and CDR2 from the germline V gene are KGHSH and LQKENI. This CDR3 has 12 amino acids. CDR3 DNA: TGTGCCAGCTCACCTCAGAACACTGAAGCTTTCTTT. Its translation: CASSPQNTEAFF.

This chain uses TRBV5-6 with TRBJ2-3; 16 bases line up with TRBD2. Trimming removed 3 bases from V and 4 bases from J; junction bases left unmatched: 2. From germline, CDR1 is SGHDT and CDR2 YYEEEE. CDR3 size: 16 residues. The CDR3 DNA reads TGTGCCAGCAGCTCTGGGACTAGCGGGGGGGCAGATACGCAGTATTTT. Amino acids: CASSSGTSGGADTQYF.

This sequence joins TRBV18 and TRBJ2-7; 7 positions match TRBD1. V lost 0 bases, J lost 3 bases, and 8 bases stayed unmatched. Looked up from germline, CDR1 is KGHSH and CDR2 is LQKENI. The length of the CDR3 is 16 residues. The CDR3 sequence: CASSPPSLSGGYEQYF. As DNA, the CDR3 is TGTGCCAGCTCACCACCGTCTCTGTCAGGGGGCTACGAGCAGTACTTC.

The gene calls are TRBV5-5 and TRBJ2-7; the match to TRBD2 covers 9 bases. Germline CDR1 and CDR2: SGHKS and YYEKEE (reference sequence). This CDR3 has 16 amino acids. Trimming at V came to 1 base and at J to 7 bases, leaving 12 bases not matched to a gene. CDR3: CASSLLGGGAKEEQYF. The CDR3 nucleotides read TGTGCCAGCAGCTTGCTCGGCGGGGGGGCGAAGGAAGAGCAGTACTTC. Looking up the rest from reference TRBV5-5 and TRBJ2-7 gives the full variable domain: DAGVTQSPTHLIKTRGQQVTLRCSPISGHKSVSWYQQVLGQGPQFIFQYYEKEERGRGNFPDRFSARQFPNYSSELNVNALLLGDSALYLCASSLLGGGAKEEQYFGPGTRLTVT.

The chain has TRBV5-1 and TRBJ1-3; TRBD1 is a possible D gene (5 bases). Germline CDR1 is SGHRS and CDR2 is YFSETQ. With 3 bases removed from V and 0 bases from J, the gap between germline ends came to 19 bases. CDR3 length equals 18 residues. The CDR3 loop reads CASSSGGVGAASGNTIYF. The CDR3 nucleotides read TGCGCCAGCAGCTCGGGTGGGGTAGGGGCAGCCTCTGGAAACACCATATATTTT.

The V call is TRBV29-1, the J call TRBJ1-1; D might be TRBD1 (5 bases). Per the germline V gene, CDR1 is SQVTM and CDR2 is ANQGSEA. V shed 7 bases and J shed 3 bases, with 12 bases lying between them. The CDR3 loop spans 12 amino acids. CDR3 DNA: TGCAGCGGGCGGGGGATGGACACTGAAGCTTTCTTT. Its protein product is CSGRGMDTEAFF.

This chain links TRBV7-6 with TRBJ2-5, with 10 bases identical to TRBD2. The trim removed 5 bases at V and 0 bases at J, leaving 3 bases unmatched. This CDR3 region has 15 residues. From germline, CDR1 is SGHVS and CDR2 FNYEAQ. CDR3 in amino acids: CASSTSGVYQETQYF. DNA of the CDR3: TGTGCCAGCAGCACTAGCGGGGTGTACCAAGAGACCCAGTACTTC.